This T cell receptor (beta chain) was sequenced in a study of T cell responses to AZD1222 COVID-19 vaccine. Study-wide findings and caveats: Within unmutated variant regions lay the reported targets of nearly half of spike-specific TCRs. Increased Spike-specific TCR breadth and depth were observed after two AZD1222 doses. Just a handful of AZD1222 recipients tested seropositive at baseline.

As regards this clone: The antigen is not known.

Measured with immunoSEQ multiplex PCR; TCRdb has only the in-frame clones, and not every one. The sample comprises some 140,000 clones, 92% of which are singletons, and approximately 3.4% rests with the top ten. The CDR3 runs 14 residues. Germline V gene sequence: CDR1 MGHRA, CDR2 YSYEKL. The germline V and J ends were trimmed by 2 bases and 6 bases, with 14 bases remaining between them. This clonotype originated in an adult in good health. The V gene is TRBV4-1, the J gene TRBJ2-7, with D possibly matching TRBD2 (6 bases). The sequencing used peripheral blood, collected on day 0 of AZD1222 vaccination. The DNA of the CDR3 is TGCGCCAGCAGCCAAAATCGGGACTCGGGCGAGCAGTACTTC. This gives the protein CASSQNRDSGEQYF.